This T cell receptor (beta chain) was observed in a study of T cell responses to AZD1222 COVID-19 vaccine. Turning to this clone: Its antigen is unidentified.

Study findings and constraints: Seropositivity was recorded at baseline in only a handful of AZD1222 recipients.

Germline V gene data show CDR1 as SGHKS and CDR2 as YYEKEE (reference sequence). This CDR3 spans 15 amino acids. Trimming cost V 0 bases and J 6 bases; bases outside gene matches: 7. Here immunoSEQ multiplex PCR was the method, and the copy in TCRdb shows in-frame clones only, minus some. The sample lists roughly 120,000 clones; approximately 85% were seen once. This TCR derives from an adult in good health. The chain couples TRBV5-5 to TRBJ2-7; 9 nucleotides match TRBD2. Sequenced material: peripheral blood, taken on day 0 of AZD1222 vaccination. Written as DNA, the CDR3 is TGTGCCAGCAGCTTGGTTCTAGCGGGGTCTCGCGAGCAGTACTTC. As protein: CASSLVLAGSREQYF.